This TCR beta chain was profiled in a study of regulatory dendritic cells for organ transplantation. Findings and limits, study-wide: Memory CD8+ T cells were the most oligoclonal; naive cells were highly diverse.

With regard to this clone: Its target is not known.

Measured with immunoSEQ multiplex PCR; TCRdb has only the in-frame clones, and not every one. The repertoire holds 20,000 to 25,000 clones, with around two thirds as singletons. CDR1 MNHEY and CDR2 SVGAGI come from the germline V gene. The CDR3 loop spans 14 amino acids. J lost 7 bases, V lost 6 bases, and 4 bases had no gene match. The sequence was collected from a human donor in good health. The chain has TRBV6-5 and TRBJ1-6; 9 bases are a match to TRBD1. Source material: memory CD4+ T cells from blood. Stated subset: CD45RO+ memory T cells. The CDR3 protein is CASRWTGENSPLHF. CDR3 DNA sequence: TGTGCCAGCAGATGGACAGGGGAGAATTCACCCCTCCACTTT.